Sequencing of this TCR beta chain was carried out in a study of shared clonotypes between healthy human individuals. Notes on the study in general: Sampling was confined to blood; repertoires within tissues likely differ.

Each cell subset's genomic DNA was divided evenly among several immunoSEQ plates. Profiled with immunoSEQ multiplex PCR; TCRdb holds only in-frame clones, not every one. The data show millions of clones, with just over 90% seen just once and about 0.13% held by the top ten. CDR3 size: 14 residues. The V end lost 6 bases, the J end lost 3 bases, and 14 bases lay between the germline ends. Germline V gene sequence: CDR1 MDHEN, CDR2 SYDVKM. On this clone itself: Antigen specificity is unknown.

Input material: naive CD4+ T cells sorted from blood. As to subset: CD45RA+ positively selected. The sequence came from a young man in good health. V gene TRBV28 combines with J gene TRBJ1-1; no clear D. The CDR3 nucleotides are TGTGCCAGCAGCCAGAGGAGCCTGGACACTGAAGCTTTCTTT. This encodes CASSQRSLDTEAFF.